This TCR beta chain emerged from a study of cytotoxic CD8 clonotypes in ibrutinib-treated CLL. Overall study: Partial responders about 25, complete 2; around twelve progressed and approximately 15 stayed in remission by median 68 months. The study, taken as a whole, reports: Exceeding age-matched healthy donors, baseline clonality also tracked the counts of circulating CD8+ T cells. Treatment left the uncommon public clonotypes either contracted or stable in frequency.

Only in-frame clones appear in the TCRdb table, and some are missing; sequencing was by immunoSEQ multiplex PCR. The data contain 15,000 to 20,000 clones, approximately 81% of them singletons. Germline values: CDR1 SGHTA, CDR2 FQGNSA. V lost 5 bases and J 3 bases, leaving 17 bases between the germline ends. The length of the CDR3 is 15 residues. As concerns this clone: Antigen unknown.

This chain uses TRBV7-2 with TRBJ2-7; D is possibly TRBD2 (5 bases). The sequenced sample was PBMCs, obtained before ibrutinib treatment. The receptor comes from a human donor with chronic lymphocytic leukemia. The CDR3 region is CASSPRRGPHYEQYF. The CDR3 bases are TGTGCCAGCAGCCCCAGGCGAGGGCCCCACTACGAGCAGTACTTC.